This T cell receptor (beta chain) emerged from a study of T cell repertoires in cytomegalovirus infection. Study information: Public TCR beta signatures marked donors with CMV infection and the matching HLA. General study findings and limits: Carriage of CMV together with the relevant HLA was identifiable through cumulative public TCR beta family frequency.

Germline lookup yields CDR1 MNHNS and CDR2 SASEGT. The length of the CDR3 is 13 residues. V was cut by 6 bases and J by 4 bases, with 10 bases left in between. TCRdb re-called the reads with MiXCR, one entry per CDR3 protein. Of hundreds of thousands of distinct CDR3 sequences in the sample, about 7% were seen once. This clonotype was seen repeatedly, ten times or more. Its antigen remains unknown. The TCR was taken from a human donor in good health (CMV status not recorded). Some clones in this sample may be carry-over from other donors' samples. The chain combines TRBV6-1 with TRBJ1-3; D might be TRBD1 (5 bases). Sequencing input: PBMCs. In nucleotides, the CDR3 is TGTGCCAGCAGACGGACAAGCGGAAACACCATATATTTT. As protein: CASRRTSGNTIYF.